The 29 T cell receptor beta chains in this list originate from one sample, sequenced in a study of tumor and adjacent non-tumor tissue in lung cancer. TCRbeta libraries were built with three rounds of nested PCR, modified from ARM-PCR. TCRdb re-called the multiplex PCR reads with MiXCR, one entry per CDR3 protein. The sample shows under 140,000 distinct CDR3 sequences, around 82% of them seen only once. RNA was extracted from bulk tissue without any cell sorting. What was sequenced was lung tumor tissue. These receptors were collected from a man between 70 and 80 years old with non-small cell lung cancer.

Notes on this clonotype: The junction departs from the called germline gene at one end, perhaps through a read error. The chain recombines TRBV25-1 with TRBJ1-2, with D uncertain. There are 15 residues in the CDR3. Germline V CDR1 and CDR2: MGHDK, SYGVNS. Here the CDR3 DNA reads TGTGCCACCAGTGAGTTGTACAATTGGCAGACCGGCTACACCTTC. Encoded protein: CATSELYNWQTGYTF.

The rearrangement uses TRBV24-1 and TRBJ2-5; D remains ambiguous. The germline V gene has CDR1 KGHDR and CDR2 SFDVKD. V was trimmed by 1 base and J by 7 bases, leaving 6 bases between them. The CDR3 spans 12 residues. The CDR3 bases are TGTGCCACCAGTGATTTCTATAGGACCCAGTACTTC. This encodes CATSDFYRTQYF.

This clonotype was recorded once. The rearrangement joins TRBV20-1 to TRBJ1-5; D remains ambiguous. The CDR3 loop spans 15 amino acids. V lost 2 bases and J lost 0, with 11 bases in between. CDR1 DFQATT and CDR2 SNEGSKA come from the germline V gene (reference sequence). In DNA, the CDR3 is TGCAGTGCTAGATATCAGGATTATAGCAATCAGCCCCAGCATTTT. Translation gives CSARYQDYSNQPQHF.

The gene calls are TRBV7-9 and TRBJ1-1; D unclear. Per the germline V gene, CDR1 is SEHNR and CDR2 is FQNEAQ (reference sequence). The V gene lost 5 bases and the J gene lost 1 base, with 14 bases spanning the gap. The CDR3 is 15 residues long. CDR3: CASSKVVQWNTEAFF. The CDR3 DNA follows: TGTGCCAGCAGCAAGGTAGTACAGTGGAACACTGAAGCTTTCTTT.

Worth noting for this clonotype: The junction differs from germline at one of its ends, possibly a read error. CDR3 DNA: TGCGCCAACAGCAACCCACAGGGCATTTTAGGAGAAAAAGTGTTTTTT. It yields the protein CANSNPQGILGEKVFF. The rearrangement uses TRBV7-9 and TRBJ1-4; tentative D call: TRBD1 (6 bases). Per germline, CDR1 SEHNR and CDR2 FQNEAQ (reference sequence). The CDR3 sequence is 16 residues long.

To note about this clonotype: A much more abundant neighbour one base away suggests this may be a read error. This sequence joins TRBV2 and TRBJ1-5; D is perhaps TRBD1 (5 bases). Germline CDR1 and CDR2: SNHLY and FYNNEI. This CDR3 has 15 residues. CDR3 residues: CARSVRGTQYQPQHF. Written as DNA, the CDR3 is TGTGCCAGGAGTGTGAGGGGCACTCAGTATCAGCCCCAGCATTTT.

V and J are TRBV12-3 or TRBV12-4 and TRBJ1-5; D unclear. This CDR3 is 14 amino acids long. Trimming removed 7 bases from V and 11 bases from J, with 21 bases in between. The chain's CDR3 is CASTERGFNQSQHF. DNA for the CDR3: TGTGCCAGCACCGAGAGAGGATTCAATCAATCCCAGCATTTT.

The chain combines TRBV6-6 with TRBJ2-1; D ambiguous. This CDR3 spans 10 amino acids. The V and J ends lost 11 bases and 11 bases respectively, with 13 bases between them. Germline CDR1 is MNHNY and CDR2 is SVGAGI (reference sequence). CDR3 DNA sequence: TGTGCCCGCGCTACCTATAAGCAGTTCTTC. It yields the protein CARATYKQFF.

Comments on this clonotype: A junction end diverges from the germline sequence, so it may reflect a read error. This chain links TRBV11-3 with TRBJ1-1; D possibly corresponds to TRBD1 (6 bases). Germline V gives CDR1 SGHNT, CDR2 YENEEA. CDR3 length equals 15 residues. The CDR3 loop is CASSTATAWDTEAFF. Here the CDR3 DNA reads TGTGCCAGCAGCACCGCCACCGCATGGGACACTGAAGCTTTTTTT.

This rearrangement joins TRBV20-1 to TRBJ2-7; D is uncertain. The length of the CDR3 is 13 residues. Per the germline V gene, CDR1 is DFQATT and CDR2 is SNEGSKA (reference sequence). CDR3 amino acids: CSVTRRSLSEQYF. The CDR3 DNA follows: TGCAGCGTTACGCGGCGGAGTTTAAGCGAGCAGTACTTC.

V usage is TRBV12-3 or TRBV12-4 and J usage is TRBJ2-5; TRBD2 aligns across 9 bases. The CDR3 totals 15 residues. The V and J ends lost 5 bases and 9 bases, in that order; junction bases with no gene match: 13. CDR3 sequence reads: CASSGLAGLVESQYF. Written as DNA, the CDR3 is TGTGCCAGCAGTGGGCTAGCGGGACTGGTGGAGTCCCAGTACTTC.

This clonotype was recorded many times. The CDR3 nucleotides read TGTGCCAGCAGCCCGGGGGACACATTCTCCTACGAGCAGTACTTC. Translated: CASSPGDTFSYEQYF. The chain uses TRBV7-9 and TRBJ2-7; D may correspond to TRBD1 or TRBD2 (6 bases each). The V gene's germline CDR1 is SEHNR and CDR2 FQNEAQ (reference sequence). Between the trimmed V and J ends, which lost 5 bases and 0 bases, there was a span of 14 bases. This CDR3 spans 15 amino acids. Combining the CDR3 with reference TRBV7-9 and TRBJ2-7 gives the whole variable domain DTGVSQNPRHKITKRGQNVTFRCDPISEHNRLYWYRQTLGQGPEFLTYFQNEAQLEKSRLLSDRFSAERPKGSFSTLEIQRTEQGDSAMYLCASSPGDTFSYEQYFGPGTRLTVT.

In the case of this clonotype: It may be a read error: a sequence one base away is much more abundant. V and J are TRBV20-1 and TRBJ1-2; D is perhaps TRBD1 (5 bases). V lost 3 bases and J lost 7, with 18 bases in between. The germline V gene has CDR1 DFQATT and CDR2 SNEGSKA (reference sequence). CDR3 size: 14 residues. This CDR3 reads CSASAPSGCGGYTF. CDR3 nucleotides: TGCAGTGCTAGCGCACCCTCAGGGTGCGGTGGCTACACCTTC.

As to this clonotype: A junction boundary mismatches the germline segment, possibly from a read error. The chain uses TRBV11-3 and TRBJ1-1; 7 bases fit TRBD1. Germline V gene data show CDR1 as SGHNT and CDR2 as YENEEA. This CDR3 contains 16 residues. CDR3 region: CASNLKTGRINTEAFF. The CDR3 DNA reads TGTGCCAGCAACTTAAAGACAGGGAGGATTAACACTGAAGCTTTCTTT.

About this clonotype itself: One end of the junction varies from germline; a read error may be responsible. This rearrangement joins TRBV4-2 to TRBJ2-1; D is unresolved. This CDR3 is built from 15 residues. The germline V gene encodes CDR1 LGHNA and CDR2 YNFKEQ. CDR3 coding DNA: TGTGCCAGCAGCCATGTTAGTTTTTCCGGCAATGAGCAGTCCTTC. This gives the protein CASSHVSFSGNEQSF.

This clonotype was recorded once. At one boundary the junction diverges from the germline segment, which might be a read error. This chain uses TRBV4-2 with TRBJ1-6; D is unresolved. The CDR3 is made up of 13 amino acids. Germline V gene data show CDR1 as LGHNA and CDR2 as YNFKEQ. The CDR3 nucleotides are TGTGCCAGCAAGACCGGAGGTAATTTACCCCTCCACTTT. It codes for CASKTGGNLPLHF.

Details on this clonotype: A much larger clonotype is one base distant, so this may be a read error. The rearrangement uses TRBV28 and TRBJ1-5; D is uncertain. CDR1 is MDHEN and CDR2 is SYDVKM in the germline V gene. The CDR3 has 15 amino acids. Trimming left V 3 bases short and J 4 bases short, with 13 bases between. CDR3: CASSFTEGVNQPQHF. The CDR3 region has the DNA TGTGCCAGCAGTTTTACGGAAGGCGTTAATCAGCCCCAGCATTTT.

The V gene is TRBV6-5, the J gene TRBJ1-1; D is ambiguous. The CDR3 is 13 amino acids. The germline V gene encodes CDR1 MNHEY and CDR2 SVGAGI. Trimming took off 2 bases at V and 6 bases at J, with 10 bases between the two ends. CDR3 coding DNA: TGTGCCAGCAGTTACATGGCAGTCTCTGAAGCTTTCTTT. Amino acid sequence: CASSYMAVSEAFF.

A word on this clonotype: A read error may explain this, as a much larger clone is one base away. The chain recombines TRBV5-1 with TRBJ1-6, with 11 nucleotides matching TRBD1. CDR1 is SGHRS and CDR2 is YFSETQ in the germline V gene. The CDR3 loop spans 18 amino acids. Trimming at V came to 7 bases and at J to 8 bases, leaving 17 bases not matched to a gene. CDR3 region: CASGSAGQGADLYSPLHF. The CDR3 DNA sequence: TGCGCCAGCGGCTCTGCCGGACAGGGGGCGGATTTGTATTCACCCCTCCACTTT.

J is TRBJ2-1 and V is TRBV5-6; no firm D call. Germline CDR1 is SGHDT and CDR2 is YYEEEE. The CDR3 has 16 amino acids. Here the CDR3 DNA reads TGTTTCAGCAGCTCCCGGTCACCGAGCTCCTACAATGAGCAGTTCTTC. Its protein is CFSSSRSPSSYNEQFF.

The V gene is TRBV6-5, the J gene TRBJ2-5; possible D gene TRBD2, 5 bases. The CDR3 spans 13 residues. CDR1 is MNHEY and CDR2 is SVGAGI in the germline V gene. The V end was cut by 6 bases, the J end by 7 bases, with 15 bases between. In DNA form, the CDR3 reads TGTGCCAGCAGACATACTAGATCCGGGACCCAGTACTTC. Amino acids: CASRHTRSGTQYF.

The count of this clonotype is one. At one end, the junction sequence differs from germline, possibly due to a read error. This chain links TRBV6-5 with TRBJ2-7; 8 nucleotides align to TRBD2. The germline V gene has CDR1 MNHEY and CDR2 SVGAGI. CDR3 length: 16 residues. The CDR3 here is CGSSYFLGTRDIEQYF. CDR3 DNA sequence: TGTGGCAGCAGTTATTTTTTGGGGACTAGGGATATCGAGCAGTACTTC.

V gene TRBV18 combines with J gene TRBJ1-1; D gene unclear. V was cut by 2 bases and J by 5 bases, with 15 bases left in between. Germline V gives CDR1 KGHSH, CDR2 LQKENI. This CDR3 comprises 15 residues. The CDR3 DNA is TGTGCCAGCTCACCATCCAGACCGGGTTGGACTGAAGCTTTCTTT. This gives the protein CASSPSRPGWTEAFF.

To note about this clonotype: The junction shows a germline mismatch at one end, possibly a read error. The rearrangement uses TRBV12-3 or TRBV12-4 and TRBJ1-1; no clear D. CDR3 size: 13 residues. The CDR3 DNA follows: TGTCCCAGCAGCCTGACAATCGTCACTGAAGCTTTCTTT. Translation: CPSSLTIVTEAFF.

This clonotype showed up just once. Because the CDR3 is missing its conserved closing phenylalanine or tryptophan, this is likely a read error. The J gene is TRBJ1-2, the V gene TRBV10-1; the D is unclear. CDR1 WNHNN and CDR2 SYGVQD come from the germline V gene (reference sequence). The CDR3 has 15 residues. V was clipped by 0 bases and J by 4 bases, with 12 bases between them. The CDR3 spells CASSESRGQPYGYTY. The CDR3 DNA follows: TGCGCCAGCAGTGAGTCGAGAGGCCAACCCTATGGCTACACCTAT.

In regard to this clonotype: This may be a read error, as it is one base from a much larger clone. The V gene is TRBV20-1, the J gene TRBJ1-5, with D unclear. CDR1 is DFQATT and CDR2 is SNEGSKA in the germline V gene (reference sequence). The CDR3 runs 13 residues. The CDR3 nucleotides read TGCAGTGCTAGAACGAGAAGGGATCAGTCCCAGCATTTT. Protein sequence: CSARTRRDQSQHF.

Regarding this clonotype: At one end, the junction sequence differs from germline, possibly due to a read error. The CDR3 reads CASSFMDRQETQYF. The CDR3 DNA follows: TGTGCCAGCAGTTTTATGGACAGGCAAGAGACCCAGTATTTC. This chain joins TRBV12-3 or TRBV12-4 and TRBJ2-5, with TRBD1 matching over 7 bases. The CDR3 consists of 14 residues.

The V gene is TRBV6-5, the J gene TRBJ2-7, with D possibly called TRBD1 or TRBD2 (5 bases each). V was pared by 6 bases and J by 4 bases, with 22 bases between. This CDR3 region has 16 residues. The V gene's germline CDR1 is MNHEY and CDR2 SVGAGI. The CDR3 DNA follows: TGTGCCAGCAGACAGACTGGGGGACGGGTAGCTTACGAGCAGTACTTC. Residues: CASRQTGGRVAYEQYF.

This clonotype has at least ten counts. V usage is TRBV11-2 and J usage is TRBJ2-7; 7 positions agree with TRBD2. CDR1 and CDR2 from the germline V gene are SGHAT and FQNNGV. This CDR3 region has 13 residues. With 2 bases clipped from V and 4 bases from J, the junction kept 2 bases outside the gene matches. The CDR3, as DNA: TGTGCCAGCAGCTTAAGCGGGATATACGAGCAGTACTTC. Protein product: CASSLSGIYEQYF.